The next 9 T cell receptor beta chains were all read from a single sample in a study of blood T cell repertoires in COVID-19. Sequencing was performed with immunoSEQ multiplex PCR; in TCRdb, only in-frame clones are kept and a portion is missing. This table has around 300,000 clones, about 89% appearing once. The source material was peripheral blood. Every receptor here comes from a man in his fifties with acute or convalescent COVID-19.

The chain joins TRBV9 to TRBJ1-3; no clear D. V was pared by 2 bases and J by 3 bases, with 12 bases between. Germline V lookup: CDR1 SGDLS, CDR2 YYNGEE. CDR3 length: 15 amino acids. Here the CDR3 reads CASSVRGSGGNTIYF. CDR3 nucleotides: TGTGCCAGCAGCGTGCGAGGGAGTGGTGGAAACACCATATATTTT.

Worth noting for this clone: Other nucleotide sequences from this sample produce the same CDR3. V and J are TRBV6-5 and TRBJ2-7; 9 positions match TRBD1. CDR3 length: 14 residues. The germline V gene has CDR1 MNHEY and CDR2 SVGAGI. The J segment lost 4 bases and the V segment lost 6 bases, leaving 7 bases of the junction unmatched. The CDR3 coding sequence is TGTGCCAGCAGCCCGGGACAGGGATCATACGAGCAGTACTTC. Protein sequence: CASSPGQGSYEQYF.

For this clone: Germline and junction disagree at one end, which may indicate a read error. The chain employs TRBV7-7 and TRBJ2-5, with no clear D. The CDR3 runs to 14 residues. Looked up from germline, CDR1 is SSHAT and CDR2 is FNYEAQ (reference sequence). CDR3 sequence: CASSLRGPQETQYF. The CDR3 DNA follows: TGTGCTAGCAGCTTACGAGGTCCCCAAGAGACCCAGTACTTC.

The DNA of the CDR3 is TGTGCCAGCAGCCCATACCTCCCCGATGGGGGCGGCTACACCTTC. Amino acid sequence: CASSPYLPDGGGYTF. This chain connects TRBV7-2 to TRBJ1-2; perhaps TRBD1 as D (6 bases). Germline V lookup: CDR1 SGHTA, CDR2 FQGNSA. The CDR3 is 15 amino acids. Trimming took 5 bases from V and 8 from J, leaving 21 bases between them.

This chain joins TRBV30 and TRBJ2-1; 7 positions agree with TRBD2. With 2 bases clipped from V and 2 bases from J, the junction kept 6 bases outside the gene matches. Germline V gene lookup returns CDR1 GTSNPN and CDR2 SVGIG (reference sequence). This CDR3 has 15 amino acids. Here the CDR3 DNA reads TGTGCCTGGAGTTCGGGGGGAAGGACCTACAATGAGCAGTTCTTC. This encodes CAWSSGGRTYNEQFF.

This sequence joins TRBV6-4 and TRBJ1-5; tentative D call: TRBD1 (6 bases). This CDR3 comprises 16 residues. Germline loops: CDR1 MRHNA, CDR2 SNTAGT. V was pared by 2 bases and J by 0 bases, with 11 bases between. CDR3 in DNA: TGTGCCAGCAGTGACGCCTGGACAGATAGCAATCAGCCCCAGCATTTT. Translating it yields CASSDAWTDSNQPQHF.

This chain links TRBV24-1 with TRBJ2-3, with 11 bases that match TRBD2. Germline V gene sequence: CDR1 KGHDR, CDR2 SFDVKD. This CDR3 region has 15 residues. V dropped 6 bases and J dropped 6; count of bases not matched to a gene: 7. CDR3 sequence: CATSRSGGGVDTQYF. The CDR3 bases are TGTGCCACCAGTCGTAGCGGGGGGGGCGTGGATACGCAGTATTTT.

J is TRBJ2-7 and V is TRBV27; D perhaps matches TRBD1 (6 bases). V was pared by 5 bases and J by 2 bases, with 13 bases between. The germline V gene has CDR1 MNHEY and CDR2 SMNVEV (reference sequence). This CDR3 spans 14 amino acids. In DNA, the CDR3 is TGTGCCAGCAGTGTGTCCAGGGGACCCTACGAGCAGTACTTC. Translation gives CASSVSRGPYEQYF.

The chain links TRBV30 to TRBJ2-2, with 7 bases that match TRBD2. After removal of 1 base from V and 6 bases from J, the junction contained 2 bases not matched to a gene. Germline loops: CDR1 GTSNPN, CDR2 SVGIG (reference sequence). CDR3 length: 13 amino acids. The CDR3 is CAWSEGGPGELFF. Written as DNA, the CDR3 is TGTGCCTGGAGTGAGGGAGGGCCCGGGGAGCTGTTTTTT.